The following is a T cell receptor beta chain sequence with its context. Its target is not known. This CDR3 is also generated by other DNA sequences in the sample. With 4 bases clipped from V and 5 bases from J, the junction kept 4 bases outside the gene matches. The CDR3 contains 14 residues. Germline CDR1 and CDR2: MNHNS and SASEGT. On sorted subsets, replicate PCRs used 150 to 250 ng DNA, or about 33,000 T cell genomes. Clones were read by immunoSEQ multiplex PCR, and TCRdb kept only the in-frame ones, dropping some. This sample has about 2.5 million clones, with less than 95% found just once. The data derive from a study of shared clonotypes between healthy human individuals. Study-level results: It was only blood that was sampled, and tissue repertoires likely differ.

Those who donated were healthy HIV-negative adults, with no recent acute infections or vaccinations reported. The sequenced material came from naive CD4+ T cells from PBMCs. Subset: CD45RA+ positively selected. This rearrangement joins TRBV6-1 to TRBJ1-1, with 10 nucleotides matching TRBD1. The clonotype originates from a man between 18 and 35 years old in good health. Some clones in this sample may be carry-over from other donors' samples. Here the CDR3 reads CASSVDRGGTEAFF. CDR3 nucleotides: TGTGCCAGCAGTGTGGACAGGGGGGGGACTGAAGCTTTCTTT.